This record concerns one TCR beta chain sequence. Its antigen is as yet unknown. Use of 60 Vbeta and 13 Jbeta primers characterized the PCR. The assay was immunoSEQ multiplex PCR, and TCRdb's table has in-frame clones only and misses some. There are hundreds of thousands of clones in the sample; over 65% occur only once, and 0.63% lies in the top ten. Germline lookup yields CDR1 MDHEN and CDR2 SYDVKM. This CDR3 spans 13 amino acids. Trimming removed 6 bases from V and 0 bases from J, with 5 bases in between. The data stem from a study of cytomegalovirus exposure and HLA in healthy donors. General study findings and limits: Later analysis identified several of the most significant clusters that appeared linked to common viral pathogens. Most TCR sequences proved rare, with some public TCRs found in many donors.

The J gene is TRBJ1-4, the V gene TRBV28; no clear D gene. The sequence came from a man between 18 and 35 years old in good health and CMV-seronegative. The sample consisted of PBMCs. The CDR3 DNA reads as TGTGCCAGCAGCAGGTCAACTAATGAAAAACTGTTTTTT. Its translation: CASSRSTNEKLFF.